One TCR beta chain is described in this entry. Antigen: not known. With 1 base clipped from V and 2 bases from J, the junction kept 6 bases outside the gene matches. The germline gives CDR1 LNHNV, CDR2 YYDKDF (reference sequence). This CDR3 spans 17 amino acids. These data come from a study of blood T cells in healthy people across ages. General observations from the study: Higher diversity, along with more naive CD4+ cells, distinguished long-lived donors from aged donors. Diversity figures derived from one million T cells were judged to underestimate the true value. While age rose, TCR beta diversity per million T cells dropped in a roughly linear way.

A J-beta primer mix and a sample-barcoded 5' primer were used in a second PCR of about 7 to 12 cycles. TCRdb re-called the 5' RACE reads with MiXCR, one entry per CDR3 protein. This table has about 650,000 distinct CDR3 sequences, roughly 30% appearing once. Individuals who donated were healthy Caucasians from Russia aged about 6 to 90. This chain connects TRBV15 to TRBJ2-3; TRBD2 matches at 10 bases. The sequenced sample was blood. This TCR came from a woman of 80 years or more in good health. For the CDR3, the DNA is TGTGCCACCAGCAGAGTGGAGGGACTAGCGATCACAGATACGCAGTATTTT. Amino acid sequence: CATSRVEGLAITDTQYF.